These 30 T cell receptor beta chains originate from one sample sequenced in a study of T cell responses to AZD1222 COVID-19 vaccine. Data came from immunoSEQ multiplex PCR; TCRdb stores just in-frame clones and leaves some out. This repertoire shows over 130,000 clones, 88% found once; its top ten account for 3% to 3.5%. This specimen consisted of peripheral blood, obtained 28 days after the second AZD1222 dose. These receptors were obtained from an adult who received the AZD1222 COVID-19 vaccine.

This chain links TRBV5-4 with TRBJ2-4, with TRBD2 identical over 11 bases. The CDR3 loop spans 13 amino acids. CDR1 is SGHNT and CDR2 is YYREEE in the germline V gene (reference sequence). V lost 2 bases and J lost 10; bases outside the gene matches: 2. The CDR3 loop is CASSFASGRIQYF. For the CDR3, the DNA is TGTGCCAGCAGCTTTGCTAGCGGGAGGATTCAGTACTTC. The full variable domain, completed using reference TRBV5-4 and TRBJ2-4, is ETGVTQSPTHLIKTRGQQVTLRCSSQSGHNTVSWYQQALGQGPQFIFQYYREEENGRGNFPPRFSGLQFPNYSSELNVNALELDDSALYLCASSFASGRIQYFGAGTRLSVL.

The chain joins TRBV7-8 to TRBJ2-3, with TRBD2 matching 11 bases. Germline values: CDR1 SGHVS, CDR2 FQNEAQ. The CDR3 has 17 amino acids. The junction had 7 bases not matched to a gene; V was cut back by 5 bases and J by 0 bases. The CDR3 sequence is CASSPPGLAVSTDTQYF. CDR3 sequence (DNA): TGTGCCAGCAGCCCCCCGGGACTAGCGGTTAGCACAGATACGCAGTATTTT.

The chain carries TRBV7-3 and TRBJ1-2; D gene unclear. Trimming left V 4 bases short and J 4 bases short, with 22 bases between. CDR1 and CDR2 (germline): SGHTA, FQGTGA. The CDR3 contains 17 residues. CDR3 in amino acids: CASSSRPAHMEGYGYTF. The CDR3, as DNA: TGTGCCAGCAGCTCCAGGCCCGCGCACATGGAAGGCTATGGCTACACCTTC. Together with reference TRBV7-3 and TRBJ1-2, the CDR3 gives the full variable domain: GAGVSQTPSNKVTEKGKYVELRCDPISGHTALYWYRQSLGQGPEFLIYFQGTGAADDSGLPNDRFFAVRPEGSVSTLKIQRTERGDSAVYLCASSSRPAHMEGYGYTFGSGTRLTVV.

V and J are TRBV6-1 and TRBJ1-4; D might be TRBD1 (5 bases). The CDR3 has 15 amino acids. Germline CDR1 and CDR2: MNHNS and SASEGT. Trimming took off 3 bases at V and 6 bases at J, with 14 bases between the two ends. Here the CDR3 DNA reads TGTGCCAGCAGTGAGGGCCAGGGTTGGGATGAAAAACTGTTTTTT. Residues: CASSEGQGWDEKLFF.

This rearrangement joins TRBV10-3 to TRBJ2-5; 16 nucleotides agree with TRBD2. Germline V gene data show CDR1 as ENHRY and CDR2 as SYGVKD. The V segment lost 8 bases and the J segment 5 bases; nucleotides outside the gene matches: 11. The length of the CDR3 is 17 residues. CDR3 nucleotide sequence: TGTGCCATCGGTCCGGGACTAGCGGGGGGGCTGTCGGAGACCCAGTACTTC. This codes for CAIGPGLAGGLSETQYF.

CDR3 coding DNA: TGTGCCAGCAGCTTAGCGGCGAACACCGGGGAGCTGTTTTTT. Amino acid sequence: CASSLAANTGELFF. The chain links TRBV7-2 to TRBJ2-2; D ambiguous. Per germline, CDR1 SGHTA and CDR2 FQGNSA. Trimming left V 0 bases short and J 0 bases short, with 2 bases between. The CDR3 loop spans 14 amino acids.

The chain has TRBV28 and TRBJ1-5; TRBD1 might be the D (5 bases). Germline lookup yields CDR1 MDHEN and CDR2 SYDVKM. Trimming stripped 5 bases from V and 4 bases from J, with 24 bases between. This CDR3 region has 18 residues. The CDR3 loop is CASSTLTSWGSVNQPQHF. The CDR3 nucleotides are TGTGCCAGCAGTACTTTGACTTCATGGGGGAGTGTTAATCAGCCCCAGCATTTT.

This sequence joins TRBV19 and TRBJ1-2; a possible D gene is TRBD1 (5 bases). V gave up 7 bases and J gave up 7 bases, with 13 bases separating them. The CDR3 sequence is 12 residues long. In germline, CDR1 is LNHDA, CDR2 SQIVND (reference sequence). Here the CDR3 DNA reads TGTGCCAGTACCTTAGGGGCGAGTGGCTACACCTTC. Its protein product is CASTLGASGYTF.

The V gene is TRBV2, the J gene TRBJ2-7; D is uncertain. CDR3 length equals 12 residues. Trimming took 1 base from V and 3 from J, leaving 4 bases between them. CDR1 and CDR2 from the germline V gene are SNHLY and FYNNEI. The CDR3 DNA follows: TGTGCCAGCAGTGAAGATATCTACGAGCAGTACTTC. Its translation is CASSEDIYEQYF.

V gene TRBV5-6 combines with J gene TRBJ1-2; D gene ambiguous. The germline CDR1 and CDR2 sequences are SGHDT and YYEEEE. The V and J ends lost 0 bases and 2 bases respectively, with 5 bases between them. The CDR3 consists of 13 residues. Written as DNA, the CDR3 is TGTGCCAGCAGCTTGGAACCGAACTATGGCTACACCTTC. Its translation: CASSLEPNYGYTF.

The gene calls are TRBV5-1 and TRBJ2-3; TRBD2 aligns across 7 bases. V trimming: 2 bases; J trimming: 2 bases; junction bases outside the gene matches: 5. CDR1 and CDR2 (germline): SGHRS, YFSETQ. CDR3 length: 15 amino acids. The DNA for the CDR3 is TGCGCCAGCAGCTTACAGCTAGCGGACACAGATACGCAGTATTTT. The encoded protein is CASSLQLADTDTQYF.

The rearrangement uses TRBV24-1 and TRBJ2-1; 11 bases align to TRBD2. CDR1 is KGHDR, CDR2 SFDVKD, per germline. V dropped 3 bases and J dropped 4; count of bases not matched to a gene: 4. The CDR3 totals 16 residues. The CDR3, as DNA: TGTGCCACCAGTGATGTGGGACTAGCGGAGTACAATGAGCAGTTCTTC. The encoded protein is CATSDVGLAEYNEQFF.

This clone was detected only a few times. The chain combines TRBV7-2 with TRBJ1-2, with a possible D match to TRBD1 (6 bases). Trimming took off 1 base at V and 8 bases at J, with 11 bases between the two ends. This CDR3 spans 13 amino acids. The V gene's germline CDR1 is SGHTA and CDR2 FQGNSA. CDR3 sequence: CASSLGPGEGYTF. The DNA of the CDR3 is TGTGCCAGCAGCTTAGGTCCAGGGGAAGGCTACACCTTC.

This chain uses TRBV30 with TRBJ2-5; no definite D call. With 4 bases removed from V and 6 bases from J, the gap between germline ends came to 9 bases. This CDR3 has 11 amino acids. Per the germline V gene, CDR1 is GTSNPN and CDR2 is SVGIG (reference sequence). This chain's CDR3 is CAWTIRQTQYF. The CDR3 coding sequence is TGTGCCTGGACGATCAGACAGACCCAGTACTTC. Full variable domain (outside the CDR3, taken from reference TRBV30 and TRBJ2-5): SQTIHQWPATLVQPVGSPLSLECTVEGTSNPNLYWYRQAAGRGLQLLFYSVGIGQISSEVPQNLSASRPQDRQFILSSKKLLLSDSGFYLCAWTIRQTQYFGPGTRLLVL.

This clone was recorded a few times. The rearrangement joins TRBV7-2 to TRBJ2-2, with D unclear. The CDR3 runs 11 residues. CDR1 SGHTA and CDR2 FQGNSA come from the germline V gene. The V and J ends lost 5 bases and 8 bases respectively, with 6 bases between them. The CDR3, as DNA: TGTGCCAGCAGCCCCTATGGGGAGCTGTTTTTT. Translation: CASSPYGELFF.

The chain joins TRBV24-1 to TRBJ2-1, with a tentative D call TRBD2 (6 bases). The CDR3 totals 16 residues. V was shortened by 2 bases and J by 7 bases, with 17 bases between the two germline ends. Germline CDR1 and CDR2: KGHDR and SFDVKD. The CDR3 nucleotides read TGTGCCACCAGTGATTGGCAGCTAACCGGGGGAAATGAGCAGTTCTTC. Translating gives CATSDWQLTGGNEQFF.

The chain recombines TRBV19 with TRBJ1-6; D is unresolved. Deletions cut 9 bases from V and 5 bases from J, with 17 bases between. Germline CDR1 is LNHDA and CDR2 is SQIVND (reference sequence). The CDR3 sequence is 15 residues long. The CDR3 DNA reads TGTGCCAGCCGATTTGGGTGGGGAGATAATTCACCCCTCCACTTT. Its protein product is CASRFGWGDNSPLHF.

The rearrangement uses TRBV6-2 or TRBV6-3 and TRBJ1-2; 12 bases agree with TRBD1. The CDR3 has 17 residues. Germline V gene data show CDR1 as MNHEY and CDR2 as SVGEGT. Trimming cost V 4 bases and J 0 bases; bases outside gene matches: 6. For the CDR3, the DNA is TGTGCCAGCAGTTCCCCGGGACAGGGGGCGTCTAACTATGGCTACACCTTC. Amino acid sequence: CASSSPGQGASNYGYTF.

The V and J genes are TRBV18 and TRBJ1-3, with D possibly being TRBD1 (5 bases). The CDR3 runs to 17 residues. CDR1 KGHSH and CDR2 LQKENI come from the germline V gene. V was clipped by 3 bases and J by 0 bases, with 15 bases between them. CDR3: CASSPTRDPRSGNTIYF. CDR3 sequence (DNA): TGTGCCAGCTCACCCACCCGGGACCCACGCTCTGGAAACACCATATATTTT.

V is TRBV19 and J is TRBJ1-5; possible D gene TRBD1, 6 bases. The CDR3 sequence is 14 residues long. The germline V gene encodes CDR1 LNHDA and CDR2 SQIVND (reference sequence). The germline V and J ends were trimmed by 2 bases and 7 bases, with 12 bases remaining between them. CDR3 in DNA: TGTGCCAGTAGTATAATTGGGGGGGGCCAGCCCCAGCATTTT. It encodes CASSIIGGGQPQHF.

The gene calls are TRBV7-9 and TRBJ1-1; 9 positions match TRBD1. Per germline, CDR1 SEHNR and CDR2 FQNEAQ (reference sequence). The CDR3 loop spans 13 amino acids. V shed 4 bases, J shed 6 bases, and the junction held 3 bases outside the gene matches. CDR3 protein: CASSWTGVAEAFF. The CDR3 nucleotides read TGTGCCAGCAGCTGGACAGGGGTCGCTGAAGCTTTCTTT. The full variable domain, in which reference TRBV7-9 and TRBJ1-1 provide the parts outside the CDR3, is DTGVSQNPRHKITKRGQNVTFRCDPISEHNRLYWYRQTLGQGPEFLTYFQNEAQLEKSRLLSDRFSAERPKGSFSTLEIQRTEQGDSAMYLCASSWTGVAEAFFGQGTRLTVV.

This chain links TRBV11-2 with TRBJ1-5; D not certain. Between the trimmed V and J ends, which lost 3 bases and 5 bases, there was a span of 8 bases. Germline assignment: CDR1 SGHAT and CDR2 FQNNGV. The CDR3 covers 13 residues. CDR3 loop: CASSFMLDQPQHF. The CDR3 DNA reads TGTGCCAGCAGCTTCATGTTAGATCAGCCCCAGCATTTT.

The rearrangement links TRBV4-2 to TRBJ2-3; 11 nucleotides align to TRBD2. Germline loops: CDR1 LGHNA, CDR2 YNFKEQ. Trimming cost V 3 bases and J 7 bases; bases outside gene matches: 9. The CDR3 consists of 16 residues. The CDR3 sequence is CASSHGVTSGSNTQYF. Written as DNA, the CDR3 is TGTGCCAGCAGCCATGGGGTCACTAGCGGGAGTAATACGCAGTATTTT.

The genes are TRBV27 and TRBJ1-4; possibly TRBD1 for D (6 bases). CDR3 length: 15 residues. The ends were cut back, 3 bases at V and 6 bases at J, with 14 bases in the middle. Germline values: CDR1 MNHEY, CDR2 SMNVEV (reference sequence). CDR3 in DNA: TGTGCCAGCAGTTTGTTCTCTCGGACAGATGAAAAACTGTTTTTT. Amino acid sequence: CASSLFSRTDEKLFF.

The V call is TRBV7-9, the J call TRBJ1-1; 8 nucleotides agree with TRBD1. Germline CDR1 SEHNR, CDR2 FQNEAQ (reference sequence). V lost 8 bases, J lost 4 bases, and 9 bases stayed unmatched. The CDR3 length is 14 residues. Here the CDR3 DNA reads TGTGCCAGCGACGAGGCTACAGGGGGCACTGAAGCTTTCTTT. As protein: CASDEATGGTEAFF.

This clone was seen once. The chain employs TRBV19 and TRBJ1-1; TRBD1 is a possible D gene (5 bases). This CDR3 has 13 amino acids. V was pared by 9 bases and J by 1 base, with 12 bases between. Germline V CDR1 and CDR2: LNHDA, SQIVND (reference sequence). The CDR3 DNA sequence: TGTGCCAGACCAGGGCCGAGGAACACTGAAGCTTTCTTT. Translated: CARPGPRNTEAFF.

This clone appeared a single time. The chain recombines TRBV2 with TRBJ1-6, with a weak D call TRBD1 (6 bases). There are 15 residues in the CDR3. The germline V and J ends were trimmed by 6 bases and 6 bases, with 15 bases remaining between them. Germline assignment: CDR1 SNHLY and CDR2 FYNNEI. This CDR3 reads CASRAQGNGNSPLHF. The CDR3 nucleotides are TGTGCCAGCAGGGCGCAGGGGAACGGTAATTCACCCCTCCACTTT. The full variable domain, rest sourced from reference TRBV2 and TRBJ1-6, is EPEVTQTPSHQVTQMGQEVILRCVPISNHLYFYWYRQILGQKVEFLVSFYNNEISEKSEIFDDQFSVERPDGSNFTLKIRSTKLEDSAMYFCASRAQGNGNSPLHFGNGTRLTVT.

The chain joins TRBV2 to TRBJ2-7; 7 bases are shared with TRBD1. The CDR3 is 14 amino acids. Germline CDR1 reads SNHLY; CDR2 reads FYNNEI. V trimming: 8 bases; J trimming: 0 bases; junction bases outside the gene matches: 7. CDR3 sequence (DNA): TGTGCCAGCGAGCTCCGGGACAGCTCCTACGAGCAGTACTTC. This encodes CASELRDSSYEQYF.

This chain connects TRBV25-1 to TRBJ1-6; tentative D call: TRBD1 (5 bases). Germline CDR1 MGHDK, CDR2 SYGVNS. The CDR3 sequence is 13 residues long. Trimming took off 4 bases at V and 7 bases at J, with 8 bases between the two ends. In DNA form, the CDR3 reads TGTGCCAGCAGTGGTGGGGGGAATTCACCCCTCCACTTT. Protein sequence: CASSGGGNSPLHF. Using reference TRBV25-1 and TRBJ1-6 for the parts outside the CDR3, the full variable domain is EADIYQTPRYLVIGTGKKITLECSQTMGHDKMYWYQQDPGMELHLIHYSYGVNSTEKGDLSSESTVSRIRTEHFPLTLESARPSHTSQYLCASSGGGNSPLHFGNGTRLTVT.

This clone was seen only a few times. The rearrangement links TRBV28 to TRBJ1-2, with D uncertain. The CDR3 is made up of 12 amino acids. The germline V and J ends were trimmed by 10 bases and 3 bases, with 12 bases remaining between them. Germline-derived CDR1 and CDR2 are MDHEN and SYDVKM. Here the CDR3 DNA reads TGTGCCACGCTCATTGGGGACTATGGCTACACCTTC. As protein: CATLIGDYGYTF.